What follows are 20 T cell receptor beta chains derived from one specimen sequenced in a study of T cells in Graves' hyperthyroidism and ophthalmopathy. Template material for amplifying TCR beta CDR3 regions consisted of RNA transcripts. HTBI primers drove first-round RT-PCR of the TCR CDR3. TCRdb itself ran the multiplex PCR reads through MiXCR, one entry per CDR3 protein. The sample shows a few hundred thousand distinct CDR3 sequences, just under 25% of them seen only once. The sample was blood. These receptors were obtained from a man aged 45 to 65 with Graves' hyperthyroidism.

This clonotype was detected a few times. The chain is built from TRBV7-3 and TRBJ2-7; the match to TRBD1 covers 7 bases. Germline V gives CDR1 SGHTA, CDR2 FQGTGA. The CDR3 length is 14 residues. Unmatched junction bases numbered 2, after V lost 2 bases and J lost 1 base. The CDR3 spells CASSLDRASYEQYF. The CDR3 coding sequence is TGTGCCAGCAGCTTAGACAGGGCTTCCTACGAGCAGTACTTC.

The sample holds many counts of this clonotype. The genes are TRBV11-2 and TRBJ1-4; perhaps TRBD1 as D (6 bases). Trimming took off 5 bases at V and 8 bases at J, with 15 bases between the two ends. CDR1 SGHAT and CDR2 FQNNGV come from the germline V gene. This CDR3 is 14 amino acids long. DNA of the CDR3: TGTGCCAGCAGCCGGTCCAGGGGCCAGGAAAAACTGTTTTTT. It is translated as CASSRSRGQEKLFF.

The chain is built from TRBV6-1 and TRBJ2-5; D unresolved. CDR3 length equals 11 residues. Germline lookup yields CDR1 MNHNS and CDR2 SASEGT. Trimming took off 2 bases at V and 5 bases at J, with 3 bases between the two ends. CDR3 nucleotides: TGTGCCAGCAGTGAACCGGAGACCCAGTACTTC. Translation gives CASSEPETQYF.

Notes on this clonotype: The junction differs from germline at one of its ends, possibly a read error. CDR3 sequence: CAGSSHPSQGNIQYF. CDR3 DNA sequence: TGTGCCGGCAGCTCGCACCCTAGCCAGGGAAACATTCAGTACTTC. The chain couples TRBV7-3 to TRBJ2-4; D could derive from TRBD1 or TRBD2 (5 bases each). This CDR3 has 15 residues. Germline CDR1 and CDR2: SGHTA and FQGTGA.

The table lists this clonotype with a few counts. This chain links TRBV3-1 with TRBJ2-6, with D unresolved. CDR3 length: 15 amino acids. CDR1 and CDR2 (germline): LGHDT, YNNKEL (reference sequence). The V end was cut by 1 base, the J end by 0 bases, with 4 bases between. This CDR3 reads CASSQARSGANVLTF. The CDR3 nucleotides read TGTGCCAGCAGCCAAGCCCGCTCTGGGGCCAACGTCCTGACTTTC.

J is TRBJ2-7 and V is TRBV5-1; a possible D gene is TRBD2 (5 bases). Trimming removed 4 bases at V and 3 bases at J, with 17 bases between. In germline, CDR1 is SGHRS, CDR2 YFSETQ. The length of the CDR3 is 15 residues. The CDR3 DNA reads as TGCGCCAGCAGCACCGTTGGAGGTGGGTTCTACGAGCAGTACTTC. It yields the protein CASSTVGGGFYEQYF.

V gene TRBV4-1 combines with J gene TRBJ2-7; TRBD2 agrees at 9 bases. V trimming: 3 bases; J trimming: 5 bases; junction bases outside the gene matches: 8. This CDR3 region has 15 residues. Germline-derived CDR1 and CDR2 are MGHRA and YSYEKL. The CDR3 sequence: CASSQVIAGENEQYF. The CDR3 DNA sequence: TGCGCCAGCAGCCAGGTCATAGCGGGAGAGAACGAGCAGTACTTC.

This clonotype was seen many times. The rearrangement uses TRBV9 and TRBJ2-1, with D possibly being TRBD2 (6 bases). V dropped 3 bases and J dropped 3 bases, with 13 bases sitting between them. Germline values: CDR1 SGDLS, CDR2 YYNGEE. CDR3 length: 15 residues. The CDR3 sequence: CASSAGTLGYNEQFF. CDR3 sequence (DNA): TGTGCCAGCAGCGCCGGGACTCTGGGCTACAATGAGCAGTTCTTC.

This clonotype has just a few counts. This chain connects TRBV19 to TRBJ2-1; maybe TRBD2 (6 bases). The CDR3 spans 13 residues. Germline values: CDR1 LNHDA, CDR2 SQIVND (reference sequence). V lost 5 bases to trimming and J lost 8 bases, with 13 bases between them. The CDR3 DNA sequence: TGTGCCAGTAGTGTGACTAGTCTCCATGAGCAGTTCTTC. Translating it yields CASSVTSLHEQFF.

In regard to this clonotype: At one of its ends the junction is not consistent with the germline gene, which may arise from a read error. The chain uses TRBV28 and TRBJ2-2; D may be TRBD1 (5 bases). The germline gives CDR1 MDHEN, CDR2 SYDVKM. This CDR3 is built from 16 residues. The CDR3 sequence is CVSSSTSTVLSGELFF. Written as DNA, the CDR3 is TGTGTCAGCAGTTCAACCTCGACAGTACTTAGCGGGGAGCTGTTTTTT.

The sample holds a few counts of this clonotype. This chain joins TRBV20-1 and TRBJ2-2; D may correspond to TRBD1 or TRBD2 (5 bases each). The CDR3 has 13 amino acids. Germline CDR1 and CDR2: DFQATT and SNEGSKA (reference sequence). The V and J ends lost 4 bases and 6 bases respectively, with 12 bases between them. The CDR3 sequence: CSATGTRPGELFF. The CDR3 DNA reads TGCAGTGCTACAGGGACGCGCCCCGGGGAGCTGTTTTTT.

This clonotype was detected a few times. The V gene is TRBV6-1, the J gene TRBJ2-5; D perhaps matches TRBD2 (6 bases). V was pared by 6 bases and J by 2 bases, with 13 bases between. The CDR3 runs to 14 residues. Looked up from germline, CDR1 is MNHNS and CDR2 is SASEGT. In DNA form, the CDR3 reads TGTGCCAGCAGCGGGACTTTCTCTCAAGAGACCCAGTACTTC. This encodes CASSGTFSQETQYF.

The chain joins TRBV5-1 to TRBJ2-2; TRBD2 agrees at 12 bases. Germline values: CDR1 SGHRS, CDR2 YFSETQ. The CDR3 loop spans 16 amino acids. The trim removed 4 bases at V and 5 bases at J, leaving 6 bases unmatched. CDR3 coding DNA: TGCGCCAGCAGCCCGACTAGCGGGAGTCGTACCGGGGAGCTGTTTTTT. This codes for CASSPTSGSRTGELFF.

This clonotype has just a few counts. The J gene is TRBJ2-2, the V gene TRBV28; 10 nucleotides align to TRBD2. CDR1 is MDHEN and CDR2 is SYDVKM in the germline V gene. The ends lost 10 bases at V and 5 bases at J; junction bases unmatched: 10. The CDR3 runs to 15 residues. DNA of the CDR3: TGTGCCACCAGAGCGGGAGGGCTGGGAACCGGGGAGCTGTTTTTT. It codes for CATRAGGLGTGELFF.

The chain employs TRBV20-1 and TRBJ2-7, with 11 bases identical to TRBD1. Germline CDR1 DFQATT, CDR2 SNEGSKA (reference sequence). This CDR3 comprises 16 residues. Germline trimming cut 1 base from V and 4 bases from J; bases unmatched to any gene: 9. The CDR3 DNA is TGCAGTGCTAGAGCTATACCGGGACAGGGGGTGTACGAGCAGTACTTC. Its translation: CSARAIPGQGVYEQYF.

The genes are TRBV6-1 and TRBJ2-5; 11 nucleotides match TRBD2. The germline gives CDR1 MNHNS, CDR2 SASEGT. Unmatched junction bases numbered 11, after V lost 1 base and J lost 4 bases. The CDR3 has 18 residues. The chain's CDR3 is CASSEGSGRATGRETQYF. Written as DNA, the CDR3 is TGTGCCAGCAGTGAAGGTAGCGGGAGGGCCACAGGGAGAGAGACCCAGTACTTC.

The gene calls are TRBV29-1 and TRBJ2-2, with 8 positions matching TRBD1. The germline V gene has CDR1 SQVTM and CDR2 ANQGSEA. The CDR3 runs to 14 residues. The V segment lost 5 bases and the J segment 6 bases; nucleotides outside the gene matches: 8. The CDR3 sequence: CSVKGQGISGELFF. CDR3 coding DNA: TGCAGCGTTAAAGGACAGGGAATTTCCGGGGAGCTGTTTTTT.

V gene TRBV5-1 combines with J gene TRBJ2-1, with 13 bases identical to TRBD2. Germline V gene sequence: CDR1 SGHRS, CDR2 YFSETQ. The length of the CDR3 is 16 residues. The J segment lost 1 base and the V segment lost 4 bases, leaving 2 bases of the junction unmatched. CDR3 residues: CASSKTSGGSYNEQFF. DNA of the CDR3: TGCGCCAGCAGCAAGACTAGCGGGGGGTCCTACAATGAGCAGTTCTTC.

The rearrangement links TRBV12-3 or TRBV12-4 to TRBJ1-1, with D hard to call. This CDR3 comprises 13 residues. The ends were cut back, 6 bases at V and 8 bases at J, with 16 bases in the middle. The CDR3 coding sequence is TGTGCCAGCAGCTCACTCGGGCGGGGAGAAGCTTTCTTT. Its protein is CASSSLGRGEAFF.

The chain combines TRBV30 with TRBJ1-1, with D tentatively TRBD1 (6 bases). Trimming removed 1 base at V and 0 bases at J, with 6 bases between. CDR3 length: 13 residues. Per germline, CDR1 GTSNPN and CDR2 SVGIG (reference sequence). The chain's CDR3 is CAWSDRVNTEAFF. The CDR3 region has the DNA TGTGCCTGGAGTGACAGGGTGAACACTGAAGCTTTCTTT.